The T cell receptor beta chain described here comes from a study of Graves' ophthalmopathy and Graves' hyperthyroidism. Study-level information: Untreated patients at initial diagnosis provided peripheral blood.

Amplifying from RNA transcripts, the study obtained TCR beta CDR3 regions. A first-round RT-PCR used HTBI primers, followed by a second-round multiplex PCR. TCRdb passed the multiplex PCR reads through MiXCR, listing each CDR3 protein once. Here the sample spans roughly 400,000 distinct CDR3 sequences, less than 20% being singletons. Hyperthyroidism patients, aged 18 to 65, were newly diagnosed, under 2 months' duration. Study conclusions and caveats: Built on 13 signatures, a model told ophthalmopathy apart from stable hyperthyroidism with about 85% sensitivity and over 80% specificity.

This clonotype was seen a handful of times. No antigen is known for it. Just one base apart from a much larger clone, this may be a read error. The length of the CDR3 is 15 residues. The germline V gene has CDR1 SGHAT and CDR2 FQNNGV. Sequenced: peripheral blood. The chain has TRBV11-2 and TRBJ2-5; 7 nucleotides match TRBD1. The sequence derives from a woman younger than 35 with stable Graves' hyperthyroidism. Written as DNA, the CDR3 is TGTGCCAGCAGTCAGGGACAGAGGTACCAAGAGACCAAGTACTTC. This encodes CASSQGQRYQETKYF.